This T cell receptor beta chain was profiled in a study of blood T cells in healthy people across ages. Using a J-beta primer mix together with a sample-barcoded 5' primer, a second PCR was run for about 7 to 12 cycles. TCRdb reprocessed the 5' RACE reads via MiXCR and lists one record per CDR3 protein. The repertoire holds roughly 800,000 distinct CDR3 sequences, roughly 64% seen once, with roughly 22% in the top ten. Remarks on this clonotype: Antigen unknown.

Study-level results: Observed TCR beta diversity per million T cells went down as age went up. This fall followed a roughly linear course with age.

This CDR3 region has 14 residues. The V gene lost 6 bases and the J gene lost 5 bases, with 14 bases spanning the gap. The V and J genes are TRBV12-3 or TRBV12-4 and TRBJ1-5, with D tentatively TRBD1 (5 bases). The sequenced material came from blood. This clonotype originated in a young man in good health. The CDR3 sequence is CASSDGGGHQPQHF. CDR3 DNA sequence: TGTGCCAGCAGCGACGGGGGGGGTCATCAGCCCCAGCATTTT.